Presented here are 21 T cell receptor beta chains from one specimen sequenced in a study of Graves' ophthalmopathy and Graves' hyperthyroidism. RNA served as the template for amplifying TCR beta CDR3 regions. Second-round multiplex PCR came after first-round RT-PCR with HTBI primers. In TCRdb, the multiplex PCR reads were re-called with MiXCR into one record per CDR3 protein. The sample has approximately 1.2 million distinct CDR3 sequences, 36% seen once. Material: peripheral blood or thyroid tissue (not recorded which). These receptors came from an adult man with Graves' hyperthyroidism.

In its sample, this clonotype was seen many times. V gene TRBV19 combines with J gene TRBJ1-5, with TRBD1 as a possible D gene (6 bases). CDR3 length: 14 amino acids. Germline V gives CDR1 LNHDA, CDR2 SQIVND (reference sequence). Deletions cut 5 bases from V and 7 bases from J, with 15 bases between. CDR3 in amino acids: CASSPLQGWQPQHF. The CDR3 DNA sequence: TGTGCCAGTAGTCCGTTACAGGGCTGGCAGCCCCAGCATTTT.

The chain recombines TRBV2 with TRBJ1-2; 9 bases line up with TRBD1. The CDR3 has 14 residues. Germline-derived CDR1 and CDR2 are SNHLY and FYNNEI. V lost 1 base to trimming and J lost 6 bases; unmatched junction nucleotides: 3. CDR3 protein: CASSEVQGANGYTF. As DNA, the CDR3 is TGTGCCAGCAGTGAAGTACAGGGGGCGAATGGCTACACCTTC.

The V call is TRBV14, the J call TRBJ2-7; 8 positions agree with TRBD1. This CDR3 spans 16 amino acids. The J segment lost 3 bases and the V segment lost 8 bases, leaving 15 bases of the junction unmatched. Germline V gene data show CDR1 as SGHDN and CDR2 as FVKESK. Here the CDR3 reads CASSPQGQGGIYEQYF. CDR3 nucleotides: TGTGCCAGCTCACCTCAAGGACAGGGCGGGATCTACGAGCAGTACTTC. Complete variable domain (other parts from reference TRBV14 and TRBJ2-7): EAGVTQFPSHSVIEKGQTVTLRCDPISGHDNLYWYRRVMGKEIKFLLHFVKESKQDESGMPNNRFLAERTGGTYSTLKVQPAELEDSGVYFCASSPQGQGGIYEQYFGPGTRLTVT.

The sample holds many counts of this clonotype. The chain joins TRBV20-1 to TRBJ1-3; 11 bases map to TRBD1. This CDR3 has 15 residues. Germline lookup yields CDR1 DFQATT and CDR2 SNEGSKA (reference sequence). After removal of 4 bases from V and 4 bases from J, the junction contained 6 bases not matched to a gene. CDR3 protein: CSANSDRGQGNTIYF. The CDR3 DNA is TGCAGTGCTAACTCGGACAGGGGGCAAGGAAACACCATATATTTT.

This clonotype was recorded a few times. The chain is built from TRBV29-1 and TRBJ2-5; D is uncertain. This CDR3 contains 12 residues. The V gene's germline CDR1 is SQVTM and CDR2 ANQGSEA. V was pared by 6 bases and J by 0 bases, with 8 bases between. CDR3 in amino acids: CSVREYQETQYF. CDR3 DNA: TGCAGCGTCCGAGAGTACCAAGAGACCCAGTACTTC.

This clonotype was counted many times. This chain connects TRBV19 to TRBJ2-2; 10 bases fit TRBD1. V lost 6 bases to trimming and J lost 6 bases; unmatched junction nucleotides: 7. This CDR3 spans 15 amino acids. CDR1 and CDR2 from the germline V gene are LNHDA and SQIVND (reference sequence). CDR3 amino acids: CASSQDRGLPGELFF. The CDR3 coding sequence is TGTGCCAGTAGCCAAGACAGGGGGCTCCCCGGGGAGCTGTTTTTT.

This clonotype appeared a few times. This rearrangement joins TRBV5-1 to TRBJ2-5; the D gene is possibly TRBD1 (7 bases). CDR3 size: 15 residues. CDR1 is SGHRS and CDR2 is YFSETQ in the germline V gene. The V and J ends lost 2 bases and 3 bases respectively, with 14 bases between them. CDR3 in amino acids: CASSLQGRWEETQYF. Written as DNA, the CDR3 is TGCGCCAGCAGCTTACAGGGGAGGTGGGAAGAGACCCAGTACTTC.

The chain couples TRBV7-6 to TRBJ2-7; 10 bases fit TRBD2. This CDR3 is built from 18 residues. Germline lookup yields CDR1 SGHVS and CDR2 FNYEAQ. Trimming removed 2 bases from V and 6 bases from J; junction bases left unmatched: 16. This CDR3 reads CASSLRGIDGLAESEQYF. For the CDR3, the DNA is TGTGCCAGCAGCTTAAGAGGAATCGATGGACTAGCGGAATCCGAGCAGTACTTC.

V gene TRBV7-2 combines with J gene TRBJ2-2; no firm D call. The CDR3 consists of 18 residues. Germline V gives CDR1 SGHTA, CDR2 FQGNSA. The V end was cut by 3 bases, the J end by 1 base, with 18 bases between. In DNA form, the CDR3 reads TGTGCCAGCAGCTTTGGCTACCGAAGGTCCCGGAACACCGGGGAGCTGTTTTTT. It translates to CASSFGYRRSRNTGELFF.

This clonotype was detected many times. The CDR3, as DNA: TGTGCCACCAGCAGAGATCTTGGGACAGGGAGTCTTGATCAGCCCCAGCATTTT. Translating gives CATSRDLGTGSLDQPQHF. The chain couples TRBV15 to TRBJ1-5; 9 nucleotides line up with TRBD1. Germline CDR1 and CDR2: LNHNV and YYDKDF (reference sequence). The V and J ends lost 0 bases and 5 bases, in that order; junction bases with no gene match: 11. This CDR3 comprises 18 residues.

The chain recombines TRBV7-9 with TRBJ2-7, with TRBD1 identical over 11 bases. The junction had 3 bases not matched to a gene; V was cut back by 8 bases and J by 0 bases. Germline V gives CDR1 SEHNR, CDR2 FQNEAQ (reference sequence). The CDR3 totals 14 residues. CDR3 loop: CASQGTGGSYEQYF. The CDR3 nucleotides are TGTGCCAGCCAGGGGACAGGGGGCTCCTACGAGCAGTACTTC.

Note on this clonotype: One end of the junction varies from germline; a read error may be responsible. This chain connects TRBV5-4 to TRBJ2-5, with no clear D. This CDR3 spans 13 amino acids. Germline loops: CDR1 SGHNT, CDR2 YYREEE (reference sequence). Here the CDR3 DNA reads TGCGCCAGCAGCCGGACCGGTGATGTGACCCAGTACTTC. It translates to CASSRTGDVTQYF. The whole variable domain, remainder taken from reference TRBV5-4 and TRBJ2-5, is ETGVTQSPTHLIKTRGQQVTLRCSSQSGHNTVSWYQQALGQGPQFIFQYYREEENGRGNFPPRFSGLQFPNYSSELNVNALELDDSALYLCASSRTGDVTQYFGPGTRLLVL.

In this sample, this clonotype turned up a few times. The gene calls are TRBV15 and TRBJ1-6, with 10 bases fitting TRBD1. This CDR3 is 16 amino acids long. The V gene's germline CDR1 is LNHNV and CDR2 YYDKDF (reference sequence). Trimming took 3 bases from V and 9 from J; bases not matched to a gene: 8. The CDR3 here is CATSSHSRDRGSPLHF. CDR3 DNA sequence: TGTGCCACCAGCAGCCACTCCAGGGACAGGGGTTCACCCCTCCACTTT.

V gene TRBV19 combines with J gene TRBJ2-7, with TRBD1 matching 7 bases. There are 16 residues in the CDR3. V was pared by 4 bases and J by 2 bases, with 11 bases of the junction left unmatched. CDR1 is LNHDA, CDR2 SQIVND, per germline (reference sequence). The CDR3 here is CASSTPRTGITYEQYF. CDR3 DNA: TGTGCCAGTAGTACCCCCCGGACAGGAATAACCTACGAGCAGTACTTC.

The chain joins TRBV9 to TRBJ2-7; no reliable D call. Between the trimmed V and J ends, which lost 0 bases and 5 bases, there was a span of 12 bases. The germline gives CDR1 SGDLS, CDR2 YYNGEE. The CDR3 runs 14 residues. In DNA, the CDR3 is TGTGCCAGCAGCGTAGATCAAGGGTCGGACGAGCAGTACTTC. Amino acids: CASSVDQGSDEQYF.

This clonotype was seen a few times. As DNA, the CDR3 is TGTGCCAGCAGTTTGTGGGCCCGCTCTGGGGCCAACGTCCTGACTTTC. Amino acid sequence: CASSLWARSGANVLTF. The chain links TRBV27 to TRBJ2-6; D gene ambiguous. CDR3 length: 16 residues. Trimming shortened V by 3 bases and J by 0 bases, and 9 bases separated the two germline ends. Germline V gives CDR1 MNHEY, CDR2 SMNVEV (reference sequence).

This clonotype turned up a few times. J is TRBJ2-7 and V is TRBV13; 8 positions match TRBD1. The CDR3 runs 16 residues. The V segment lost 3 bases and the J segment 5 bases; nucleotides outside the gene matches: 12. Germline CDR1 and CDR2: PRHDT and FYEKMQ (reference sequence). The CDR3 is CASSLGAGGGFDEQYF. The CDR3 nucleotides are TGTGCCAGCAGCTTGGGGGCAGGGGGCGGTTTCGACGAGCAGTACTTC.

This clonotype was seen a few times. The V call is TRBV7-9, the J call TRBJ1-6; 8 nucleotides agree with TRBD1. Germline CDR1 and CDR2: SEHNR and FQNEAQ (reference sequence). The CDR3 covers 12 residues. Unmatched junction bases numbered 2, after V lost 4 bases and J lost 12 bases. The CDR3 DNA reads as TGTGCCAGCAGCTCCACAGGGGGACCCCTCCACTTT. Translated, it gives CASSSTGGPLHF.

The rearrangement joins TRBV20-1 to TRBJ1-5; D not certain. Germline CDR1 reads DFQATT; CDR2 reads SNEGSKA (reference sequence). CDR3 length equals 16 residues. Trimming pared 3 bases from V and 6 bases from J, leaving 21 bases between. CDR3: CSARGSLSQRVQPQHF. The CDR3 bases are TGCAGTGCTAGGGGCAGCTTATCACAGCGGGTTCAGCCCCAGCATTTT.

This rearrangement joins TRBV5-1 to TRBJ1-3; the D is unclear. The V end was cut by 0 bases, the J end by 0 bases, with 10 bases between. The CDR3 has 16 amino acids. Germline V gives CDR1 SGHRS, CDR2 YFSETQ. The CDR3 DNA follows: TGCGCCAGCAGCTTGGGACCGATGAGCTCTGGAAACACCATATATTTT. Translated, it gives CASSLGPMSSGNTIYF. Using reference TRBV5-1 and TRBJ1-3 for the parts outside the CDR3, the full variable domain is KAGVTQTPRYLIKTRGQQVTLSCSPISGHRSVSWYQQTPGQGLQFLFEYFSETQRNKGNFPGRFSGRQFSNSRSEMNVSTLELGDSALYLCASSLGPMSSGNTIYFGEGSWLTVV.

The chain has TRBV10-3 and TRBJ2-2; D gene unclear. The CDR3 consists of 14 residues. Looked up from germline, CDR1 is ENHRY and CDR2 is SYGVKD. Trimming pared 3 bases from V and 6 bases from J, leaving 11 bases between. CDR3 region: CAISDVKVAGELFF. The CDR3, as DNA: TGTGCCATCAGTGACGTTAAGGTCGCCGGGGAGCTGTTTTTT.